Detailed here is one T cell receptor (beta chain). Its antigen remains unidentified. Base quality data are lacking; no much larger clone is found one base away. Using the deep immunoSEQ assay, TCR CDR3 regions were amplified from genomic DNA by multiplex PCR. Genomic DNA extracted from each cell subset was distributed evenly over all wells of several immunoSEQ 96-well plates, and each plate served as one replicate. For sorted subsets, about 220 ng of genomic DNA, equivalent to some 30,000 T cell genomes, went into each replicate PCR. Purified libraries were measured with a Qubit 3.0 fluorometer, size-checked on a Bioanalyzer 2100, and measured again with the KAPA Library Quantification kit. Every immunoSEQ 96-well plate was sequenced on a separate single-read 150-cycle Illumina NextSeq 550 flow cell. The paper's processing steps were these. Because only junctional sequences without quality scores were contained in the immunoSEQ output, filtering matching that applied to full-length reads could not be performed. Sequences were annotated with PyIR, a Python wrapper for IgBLAST v1.9, and V/J genes and CDR3 were assigned using IMGT germline references. Any read was removed if the V/J assignment was weak (E-value above 1e-6), the CDR3 was missing, or the read contained stop codons, out-of-frame junctions, or ambiguous translated residues. V3J clonotypes were defined as sequences sharing an identical inferred V gene, J gene, and CDR3 amino acid sequence. The percentage overlap between two repertoires was calculated by dividing the number of shared unique clonotypes by the size of the smaller repertoire. Repertoire richness was assessed with RTK rarefaction, the Chao1 estimator, and Recon v2.1 estimates of unobserved clonotypes. Generation probabilities for all TCRbeta clonotypes obtained by the gDNA method from a few donors were computed using OLGA. In TCRdb, the immuneACCESS table is reduced to in-frame sequences with V and J assigned. These tables do not hold every clone; where another copy was compared, an unresolved V gene accounts for under half, and the others remain unexplained. V, J and clone size are taken as reported in that table, and D and trimming were inferred from the DNA itself. Within this sample are approximately 2.5 million clones, with just over 90% of them counted one time only. Over 0.12% of the sample comes from the top ten.

This specimen belongs to a study of shared clonotypes between healthy human individuals (dated by TCRdb to about 2020). With respect to the entire study: The cohort comprised two women and a few men aged 18 to 49 years. For each donor, three plates each were used for CD4 naive and CD4 memory, two plates were used for CD8 naive, and one plate was used for CD8 memory. To estimate repertoire size and how much clonotype sharing occurs between individuals, the study deeply sequenced the blood TCR repertoires of five or six healthy adults. Different laboratories and diverse techniques were used to prepare libraries and sequence TCR repertoires, to increase sequencing depth and limit assay-specific biases. Per donor, leukapheresis produced somewhere between about 0.85 and 10 billion PBMCs.

The junction carries 9 bases between V and J, which are trimmed by 1 base and 3 bases respectively. The CDR3 starts with the cysteine, ends with the phenylalanine, and has 14 residues. This entry keeps only the CDR3 DNA: 42 bases, framed from base 1. From a lookup of the germline V gene, CDR1 and CDR2 are LGHNA and YNFKEQ. Overall study results and their limits: Because the study included a small number of donors, the genetic and exposure-history diversity represented was limited. Sampling was restricted to blood, and TCR repertoires in tissues likely differ from the TCR repertoires found in blood. Pairwise subsampling indicated that sequencing depth was expected to affect the degree of clonotype sharing among donors. Incomplete sequencing was indicated by rarefaction of sorted-subset datasets, despite the large sequencing depth. Compared with non-shared clonotypes, clonotypes shared by all four sorted-subset donors had higher generation probabilities. Larger estimated clonotype richness was generally found for naive subsets than for memory subsets. When a few donors were compared, the shared fraction of clonotypes was roughly 4.8% for naive CD4, 3.5% to 4% for naive CD8, 2.3% for memory CD4, and less than 0.45% for memory CD8.

Donors were healthy HIV-negative adults with no recently reported acute infections or vaccinations. Every donor was a Caucasian adult residing in Nashville, Tennessee, USA. CD4+ T cells were enriched through magnetic negative selection, after which naive cells were positively selected on CD45RA and the remaining negative fraction served as the memory subset. After blood collection by leukapheresis, PBMCs were isolated using Ficoll-Histopaque density gradient centrifugation and then cryopreserved in the vapor phase of liquid nitrogen. Purity and quantity of every magnetically sorted T cell population were checked by analytical flow cytometry. From each sorted fraction, genomic DNA was isolated and quantified by UV absorbance on a Nanodrop 2000c.

Rearrangement joined TRBV4-2 to TRBJ1-1, with no D gene named confidently. This sequence originates from a young man in good health. Sequencing was carried out using naive CD4+ T cells sorted from blood. The cell subset or site label, as the study defines it: CD45RA+ positively selected. The bases read TGTGCCAGCAGCCAAGCCCATGGTTACACTGAAGCTTTCTTT. Translated, this is CASSQAHGYTEAFF.